This T cell receptor (beta chain) was obtained from a study of a mutant IDH1 vaccine in newly diagnosed glioma. The data were produced by immunoSEQ multiplex PCR, yet TCRdb's version contains in-frame clones alone and is incomplete. The repertoire consists of some 68,000 clones, with roughly 78% occurring once and the leading ten covering around 8.8%. Indicated time point: baseline, week 1 (first vaccination visit). Treatment indicated: pre-vaccination baseline after standard-of-care therapy. Each astrocytoma in the donors was new, WHO grade 3 or 4, IDH1-mutant and ATRX-lost. This clonotype originated in a man aged 45-60 years with glioma. The sequencing used PBMCs, collected from a glioma patient treated with radiotherapy, temozolomide or both.

The CDR3 coding sequence is TGTGCCTGGAGTCCGCGGCTCACCCACGGCTACACCTTC. It specifies CAWSPRLTHGYTF. V and J are TRBV30 and TRBJ1-2; no firm D call. Germline V gives CDR1 GTSNPN, CDR2 SVGIG (reference sequence). The CDR3 has 13 amino acids. The V end lost 2 bases, the J end lost 8 bases, and 15 bases lay between the germline ends. Variable domain in full (rest from reference TRBV30 and TRBJ1-2): SQTIHQWPATLVQPVGSPLSLECTVEGTSNPNLYWYRQAAGRGLQLLFYSVGIGQISSEVPQNLSASRPQDRQFILSSKKLLLSDSGFYLCAWSPRLTHGYTFGSGTRLTVV.